The entry that follows covers one TCR beta chain sequence. This entry is derived from a study of OX40 agonist ivuxolimab in advanced cancers. Patients were excluded for autoimmune disease history or systemic immunosuppression. V shed 2 bases, J shed 5 bases, and the junction held 2 bases outside the gene matches. The CDR3 consists of 15 residues. CDR1 and CDR2 from the germline V gene are SGHNT and YYREEE (reference sequence). Sequenced by immunoSEQ multiplex PCR; TCRdb stores in-frame clones only, minus some. Altogether around 24,000 clones are present, less than 90% being singletons, with the ten largest covering 15% to 20%.

The chain links TRBV5-4 to TRBJ2-3; 13 bases are shared with TRBD2. This sequence was found in an adult with an advanced solid tumor such as melanoma, head and neck, liver or kidney cancer. Source: CD4+ or CD8+ T cells sorted from blood, taken in a trial of the OX40 agonist ivuxolimab. The chain's CDR3 is CASSFGLAGEDTQYF. The CDR3 DNA sequence: TGTGCCAGCAGCTTCGGACTAGCGGGAGAAGATACGCAGTATTTT.